This T cell receptor beta chain was retrieved from a study of human T cells and chemical hapten exposure. Study results and caveats: Compared with pre-sensitization or healthy control sets, expanded TCRs clustered more. Counts of TCRs expanded at PT1 correlated positively with patch test score.

From the RACE reads, TCRdb called clonotypes with MiXCR, one entry per CDR3 protein. The top ten clones hold 1.6% of a sample with about 110,000 distinct CDR3 sequences, around 12% of them seen once. This clonotype was recorded a few times. Its specificity is not known. The sample's time point: pre-sensitization, week 0. Treatment reported: therapeutic diphenylcyclopropenone sensitization with weekly scalp DPC. From whole blood left unfractionated, total RNA was extracted. Trimming shortened V by 8 bases and J by 8 bases, and 21 bases separated the two germline ends. Germline loops: CDR1 SQVTM, CDR2 ANQGSEA. The CDR3 contains 13 residues.

This specimen consisted of whole blood, obtained in connection with sensitization to the hapten diphenylcyclopropenone (DPC). The TCR sequence derives from a woman aged 45-65 years with alopecia areata. Some clones in this sample may be carry-over from other donors' samples. V usage is TRBV29-1 and J usage is TRBJ1-1, with D perhaps TRBD1 (5 bases). CDR3 bases: TGCAGCCCAACGGGACCTAATAGGGGCGAAGCTTTCTTT. Translation: CSPTGPNRGEAFF.